Following are 32 T cell receptor beta chains from one sample sequenced in a study of T-cell memory formation after mild COVID-19. TCRdb recomputed calls from the 5' RACE reads with MiXCR, one row per CDR3 protein. The table lists under 150,000 distinct CDR3 sequences, about 17% of them singletons, with approximately 14% in the top ten. Source material: PBMCs or a T cell subset sorted from them (not recorded which). These receptors were taken from an adult woman who had mild COVID-19 (a few samples of this study predate the infection). Cell type and time point are not known.

The chain uses TRBV5-1 and TRBJ2-7; the D is unclear. V lost 5 bases and J lost 0, with 12 bases in between. In germline, CDR1 is SGHRS, CDR2 YFSETQ. There are 14 residues in the CDR3. This CDR3 is CASSQGSSSYEQYF. In DNA form, the CDR3 reads TGCGCCAGCAGTCAAGGGTCCAGCTCCTACGAGCAGTACTTC.

This chain connects TRBV9 to TRBJ2-2, with D possibly being TRBD1 or TRBD2 (7 bases each). V gave up 4 bases and J gave up 6 bases, with 19 bases separating them. Per the germline V gene, CDR1 is SGDLS and CDR2 is YYNGEE. This CDR3 is 16 amino acids long. CDR3 bases: TGTGCCAGCAGCCCAGAGGGCAGGGGGGGATCCGGGGAGCTGTTTTTT. Translating it yields CASSPEGRGGSGELFF.

In regard to this clonotype: One junction end disagrees with the germline gene, perhaps due to a read error. The rearrangement links TRBV5-6 to TRBJ2-7; D is possibly TRBD1 or TRBD2 (5 bases each). CDR1 and CDR2 (germline): SGHDT, YYEEEE. This CDR3 is built from 12 residues. DNA for the CDR3: TGTGCCAGCAGCGAGGGGTGGGGCGAGCCGTACTTC. This sequence encodes CASSEGWGEPYF.

This clonotype was seen more than once but under ten times. The chain carries TRBV4-1 and TRBJ2-3; D is uncertain. The CDR3 has 13 residues. Looked up from germline, CDR1 is MGHRA and CDR2 is YSYEKL. V lost 1 base and J lost 4, with 6 bases in between. CDR3 residues: CASSQVRSDTQYF. The DNA of the CDR3 is TGCGCCAGCAGCCAAGTCAGGTCAGATACGCAGTATTTT.

This clonotype was seen only a few times. In nucleotides, the CDR3 is TGCAGCGTTGGATATAGCGGGAGGAACACCGGGGAGCTGTTTTTT. This codes for CSVGYSGRNTGELFF. The chain joins TRBV29-1 to TRBJ2-2; 9 bases agree with TRBD2. The V gene end was trimmed by 4 bases and the J gene end by 1 base; junction bases not matched to a gene: 4. Germline V gene data show CDR1 as SQVTM and CDR2 as ANQGSEA. The CDR3 runs to 15 residues.

This chain joins TRBV25-1 and TRBJ2-3, with D unresolved. The germline V and J ends were trimmed by 6 bases and 0 bases, with 16 bases remaining between them. The germline CDR1 and CDR2 sequences are MGHDK and SYGVNS. This CDR3 region has 16 residues. The CDR3 spells CASRSKPRASTDTQYF. The CDR3 DNA sequence: TGTGCCAGCAGGTCTAAACCAAGGGCCAGCACAGATACGCAGTATTTT.

This clonotype was seen only a few times. The chain has TRBV9 and TRBJ1-1; D gene uncertain. The CDR3 length is 10 residues. Trimming removed 4 bases from V and 8 bases from J, with 6 bases in between. Germline lookup yields CDR1 SGDLS and CDR2 YYNGEE. The CDR3 nucleotides are TGTGCCAGCAGCCCTCGGGAAGCTTTCTTT. Its protein product is CASSPREAFF. The full variable domain, in which reference TRBV9 and TRBJ1-1 provide the parts outside the CDR3, is DSGVTQTPKHLITATGQRVTLRCSPRSGDLSVYWYQQSLDQGLQFLIQYYNGEERAKGNILERFSAQQFPDLHSELNLSSLELGDSALYFCASSPREAFFGQGTRLTVV.

This clonotype was counted between two and nine times. This chain uses TRBV12-3 or TRBV12-4 with TRBJ2-1; 9 bases agree with TRBD2. V gave up 4 bases and J gave up 2 bases; unmatched junction bases: 9. The CDR3 is 17 residues long. CDR3 DNA sequence: TGTGCCAGCAGTTACTCATCGACTAGCGGTCCCTACAATGAGCAGTTCTTC. As protein: CASSYSSTSGPYNEQFF.

The chain recombines TRBV13 with TRBJ2-1; TRBD2 might be the D (6 bases). The CDR3 consists of 13 residues. Trimming removed 4 bases at V and 5 bases at J, with 9 bases between. Looked up from germline, CDR1 is PRHDT and CDR2 is FYEKMQ (reference sequence). CDR3 amino acids: CASSSGEDNEQFF. CDR3 bases: TGTGCCAGCAGCTCGGGGGAGGACAATGAGCAGTTCTTC.

The chain joins TRBV28 to TRBJ2-2, with D uncertain. V was trimmed by 3 bases and J by 2 bases, leaving 13 bases between them. CDR1 is MDHEN, CDR2 SYDVKM, per germline. The CDR3 totals 16 residues. The CDR3 spells CASSFGRPDNTGELFF. DNA for the CDR3: TGTGCCAGCAGTTTTGGTCGGCCAGACAACACCGGGGAGCTGTTTTTT.

The rearrangement uses TRBV20-1 and TRBJ1-2; D is unclear. V was clipped by 5 bases and J by 6 bases, with 16 bases between them. The CDR3 extends over 13 amino acids. The germline CDR1 and CDR2 sequences are DFQATT and SNEGSKA (reference sequence). The CDR3 DNA follows: TGCAGTGCTTCCCCTCCGGGGTATCATGGCTACACCTTC. This translates into CSASPPGYHGYTF.

This clonotype was counted between two and nine times. The chain joins TRBV7-9 to TRBJ2-1; D call uncertain. The V and J ends lost 6 bases and 7 bases respectively, with 1 base between them. CDR1 is SEHNR and CDR2 is FQNEAQ in the germline V gene (reference sequence). The CDR3 length is 9 residues. The CDR3 here is CASSNEQFF. The CDR3 coding sequence is TGTGCCAGCAGTAATGAGCAGTTCTTC.

This clonotype was seen only a few times. This chain links TRBV29-1 with TRBJ2-7; D is ambiguous. CDR3 length: 11 amino acids. Germline CDR1 SQVTM, CDR2 ANQGSEA. The CDR3 loop is CTINHGSEQYF. Here the CDR3 DNA reads TGCACCATAAACCACGGGTCCGAGCAGTACTTC.

This clonotype has only a few counts. Here the CDR3 reads CASSYQGLTYEQYF. The CDR3, as DNA: TGTGCCAGCAGTTACCAGGGTCTTACCTACGAGCAGTACTTC. The chain employs TRBV6-5 and TRBJ2-7, with D possibly being TRBD1 (5 bases). Trimming stripped 2 bases from V and 2 bases from J, with 10 bases between. The germline V gene has CDR1 MNHEY and CDR2 SVGAGI. This CDR3 contains 14 residues.

This clonotype was seen more than once but under ten times. The rearrangement uses TRBV29-1 and TRBJ2-7; TRBD2 agrees at 14 bases. CDR1 is SQVTM and CDR2 is ANQGSEA in the germline V gene. J gave up 5 bases and V 6 bases, and 3 bases lay outside the gene matches. This CDR3 spans 13 amino acids. CDR3 residues: CSVGGLAGDEQYF. CDR3 in DNA: TGCAGCGTGGGGGGACTAGCGGGAGACGAGCAGTACTTC.

The sample holds a few counts of this clonotype. The rearrangement joins TRBV7-9 to TRBJ2-1, with a weak D call TRBD2 (5 bases). Per germline, CDR1 SEHNR and CDR2 FQNEAQ (reference sequence). Trimming pared 5 bases from V and 6 bases from J, leaving 17 bases between. The CDR3 is made up of 15 amino acids. CDR3 protein: CASSVTGSNPNEQFF. CDR3 nucleotides: TGTGCCAGCAGCGTCACGGGGAGTAACCCCAATGAGCAGTTCTTC. Combining the CDR3 with reference TRBV7-9 and TRBJ2-1 gives the whole variable domain DTGVSQNPRHKITKRGQNVTFRCDPISEHNRLYWYRQTLGQGPEFLTYFQNEAQLEKSRLLSDRFSAERPKGSFSTLEIQRTEQGDSAMYLCASSVTGSNPNEQFFGPGTRLTVL.

As for this clonotype: Germline and junction disagree at one end, which may indicate a read error. The chain is built from TRBV15 and TRBJ2-1; 8 positions match TRBD1. The CDR3 contains 14 residues. From germline, CDR1 is LNHNV and CDR2 YYDKDF (reference sequence). CDR3: CATSRRTGYTEQFF. In nucleotides, the CDR3 is TGTGCCACCAGCAGGAGGACAGGGTACACTGAGCAGTTCTTC.

This clonotype was seen only a few times. This chain links TRBV7-3 with TRBJ2-3, with D possibly being TRBD2 (6 bases). The V and J ends lost 0 bases and 2 bases respectively, with 9 bases between them. This CDR3 is 15 amino acids long. Germline V gives CDR1 SGHTA, CDR2 FQGTGA. The CDR3: CASSLTAGSTDTQYF. CDR3 DNA sequence: TGTGCCAGCAGCTTAACGGCGGGGTCCACAGATACGCAGTATTTT. Full variable domain (missing parts from reference TRBV7-3 and TRBJ2-3): GAGVSQTPSNKVTEKGKYVELRCDPISGHTALYWYRQSLGQGPEFLIYFQGTGAADDSGLPNDRFFAVRPEGSVSTLKIQRTERGDSAVYLCASSLTAGSTDTQYFGPGTRLTVL.

In this sample, this clonotype turned up many times. The gene calls are TRBV7-8 and TRBJ2-1; 9 bases align to TRBD2. This CDR3 is built from 17 residues. V dropped 2 bases and J dropped 1; count of bases not matched to a gene: 6. Germline CDR1 SGHVS, CDR2 FQNEAQ. CDR3 in amino acids: CASSLNPSGVSYNEQFF. CDR3 nucleotides: TGTGCCAGCAGCTTAAATCCTAGCGGGGTTTCCTACAATGAGCAGTTCTTC.

This clonotype showed up many times. The gene calls are TRBV7-3 and TRBJ2-3; a weak D match, TRBD1 (7 bases). The CDR3 contains 18 residues. Germline CDR1 and CDR2: SGHTA and FQGTGA. The ends were cut back, 0 bases at V and 0 bases at J, with 16 bases in the middle. The CDR3 DNA follows: TGTGCCAGCAGCTTAACGTCAGGAGGGGGCGGTAGCACAGATACGCAGTATTTT. Translating gives CASSLTSGGGGSTDTQYF.

In its sample, this clonotype was seen a few times. The rearrangement joins TRBV20-1 to TRBJ2-7; TRBD2 agrees at 10 bases. Unmatched junction bases numbered 6, after V lost 2 bases and J lost 5 bases. Germline-derived CDR1 and CDR2 are DFQATT and SNEGSKA (reference sequence). CDR3 length: 14 amino acids. The CDR3 region is CSARSSGRGHEQYF. The DNA for the CDR3 is TGCAGTGCTAGATCCAGCGGGAGGGGTCACGAGCAGTACTTC.

In this sample, this clonotype turned up a few times. This chain joins TRBV7-2 and TRBJ1-3; D may be TRBD1 (5 bases). V shed 1 base and J shed 2 bases, with 9 bases lying between them. Germline-derived CDR1 and CDR2 are SGHTA and FQGNSA. The CDR3 consists of 15 residues. CDR3 sequence (DNA): TGTGCCAGCAGCTTAGGTGGGGCACCTGGAAACACCATATATTTT. This sequence encodes CASSLGGAPGNTIYF.

The sample holds a few counts of this clonotype. This chain uses TRBV12-3 or TRBV12-4 with TRBJ1-2; no definite D call. The CDR3 runs to 13 residues. Trimming left V 5 bases short and J 2 bases short, with 9 bases between. The CDR3 reads CASSDGENYGYTF. The CDR3 DNA is TGTGCCAGCAGTGACGGGGAAAACTATGGCTACACCTTC.

This chain uses TRBV7-8 with TRBJ2-7; D tentatively fits TRBD1 or TRBD2 (6 bases each). The CDR3 has 12 residues. Germline V lookup: CDR1 SGHVS, CDR2 FQNEAQ. The V gene lost 5 bases and the J gene lost 4 bases, with 9 bases spanning the gap. In DNA form, the CDR3 reads TGTGCCAGCAGCACAGGGAGGTACGAGCAGTACTTC. Protein product: CASSTGRYEQYF.

This clonotype was observed a few times. DNA of the CDR3: TGTGCCAGCAGCGTAGAACCAGAGGGCGAGCAGTACTTC. The encoded protein is CASSVEPEGEQYF. The V gene is TRBV9, the J gene TRBJ2-7; possibly TRBD2 for D (5 bases). Per germline, CDR1 SGDLS and CDR2 YYNGEE. Trimming shortened V by 0 bases and J by 6 bases, and 10 bases separated the two germline ends. The CDR3 spans 13 residues. The complete variable domain, with remaining parts taken from reference TRBV9 and TRBJ2-7, reads DSGVTQTPKHLITATGQRVTLRCSPRSGDLSVYWYQQSLDQGLQFLIQYYNGEERAKGNILERFSAQQFPDLHSELNLSSLELGDSALYFCASSVEPEGEQYFGPGTRLTVT.

In its sample, this clonotype was seen a few times. J is TRBJ2-5 and V is TRBV5-1, with 7 bases lining up with TRBD1. V gave up 4 bases and J gave up 5 bases; unmatched junction bases: 8. This CDR3 comprises 14 residues. Germline CDR1 reads SGHRS; CDR2 reads YFSETQ. The CDR3 region has the DNA TGCGCCAGCAGCGCTGACAGGGTAGGGGAGACCCAGTACTTC. It codes for CASSADRVGETQYF.

This chain joins TRBV2 and TRBJ2-7; D could derive from TRBD1 or TRBD2 (5 bases each). V lost 6 bases to trimming and J lost 0 bases, with 12 bases between them. This CDR3 has 14 amino acids. Germline V lookup: CDR1 SNHLY, CDR2 FYNNEI. The CDR3 region is CASRPRGASYEQYF. The CDR3, as DNA: TGTGCCAGCAGACCCCGAGGGGCCTCCTACGAGCAGTACTTC.

CDR3 coding DNA: TGTGCCAGCAGCATAGCGACAGAGGCTAAGCCCCAGCATTTT. The encoded protein is CASSIATEAKPQHF. The chain employs TRBV11-2 and TRBJ1-5, with D tentatively TRBD1 (5 bases). The V gene's germline CDR1 is SGHAT and CDR2 FQNNGV. V gave up 5 bases and J gave up 8 bases, with 16 bases separating them. This CDR3 is 14 amino acids long.

The chain couples TRBV14 to TRBJ2-5, with 8 positions matching TRBD1. The germline CDR1 and CDR2 sequences are SGHDN and FVKESK. V lost 1 base and J lost 0; bases outside the gene matches: 4. This CDR3 is built from 16 residues. The CDR3 protein is CASSQGGQGHQETQYF. Written as DNA, the CDR3 is TGTGCCAGCAGCCAAGGCGGACAGGGCCACCAAGAGACCCAGTACTTC.

This clonotype was counted a few times. The rearrangement uses TRBV6-1 and TRBJ2-7; 7 positions match TRBD1. The CDR3 has 15 amino acids. Trimming took 3 bases from V and 2 from J; bases not matched to a gene: 7. CDR1 and CDR2 (germline): MNHNS, SASEGT. CDR3 in DNA: TGTGCCAGCAGTGACGCTCTGACAGGGCCCTACGAGCAGTACTTC. This codes for CASSDALTGPYEQYF.

The chain uses TRBV18 and TRBJ2-5, with a possible D match to TRBD2 (6 bases). Between the trimmed V and J ends, which lost 4 bases and 2 bases, there was a span of 11 bases. Per germline, CDR1 KGHSH and CDR2 LQKENI. The CDR3 consists of 14 residues. The CDR3 bases are TGTGCCAGCTCACGCCAGAGCGGGCAAGAGACCCAGTACTTC. Translating gives CASSRQSGQETQYF.

CDR3 sequence: CASSLARWSNRDYGYTF. CDR3 sequence (DNA): TGTGCCAGCAGCTTAGCGCGTTGGTCCAACAGGGACTATGGCTACACCTTC. This chain connects TRBV7-8 to TRBJ1-2, with D possibly TRBD1 on 6 matching bases. V lost 0 bases and J 3 bases, leaving 17 bases between the germline ends. This CDR3 is built from 17 residues. CDR1 is SGHVS and CDR2 is FQNEAQ in the germline V gene.